Shown below are 7 T cell receptor beta chains from a single sample sequenced in a study of preoperative IRX-2 immunotherapy in early breast cancer. Libraries were prepared by immunoSEQ multiplex PCR; TCRdb keeps only in-frame clonotypes and omits some of them. This table holds over 25,000 clones, around 79% found once. Treatment given: preoperative locoregional IRX-2 cytokine immunotherapy. The source was lymph node tissue, collected after IRX-2 immunotherapy. The source is a human donor with breast cancer.

The V gene is TRBV18, the J gene TRBJ2-7, with TRBD1 matching 7 bases. The V segment lost 1 base and the J segment 4 bases; nucleotides outside the gene matches: 1. The CDR3 loop spans 13 amino acids. The germline V gene encodes CDR1 KGHSH and CDR2 LQKENI. The CDR3 coding sequence is TGTGCCAGCTCACCACAGGGGGCATACGAGCAGTACTTC. Translated, it gives CASSPQGAYEQYF.

The J gene is TRBJ2-7, the V gene TRBV6-8; 8 nucleotides align to TRBD1. The germline V gene has CDR1 MNHGY and CDR2 SAAAGT. The J segment lost 0 bases and the V segment lost 7 bases, leaving 8 bases of the junction unmatched. The CDR3 is made up of 15 amino acids. The CDR3 here is CASNTDRAVSYEQYF. The DNA of the CDR3 is TGTGCCAGCAACACGGACAGGGCCGTCTCCTACGAGCAGTACTTC.

The chain recombines TRBV1 with TRBJ2-3. TRBV1 is noted as a pseudogene. The CDR3 totals 15 residues. CDR3 in amino acids: CASSQDMSVPDTQYF. CDR3 nucleotides: TGCGCCAGCAGCCAAGATATGTCTGTACCAGATACGCAGTATTTT.

In nucleotides, the CDR3 is TGCGCCAGCAGCCAAGGGGACAGGTTGAGTGGCTACACCTTC. Translation: CASSQGDRLSGYTF. The V gene is TRBV1, the J gene TRBJ1-2; the table's D call, TRBD1, was not checked against the DNA. TRBV1 is annotated as a pseudogene. The CDR3 runs to 14 residues.

V usage is TRBV15 and J usage is TRBJ2-3, with TRBD1 matching over 7 bases. CDR3 size: 16 residues. After removal of 3 bases from V and 0 bases from J, the junction contained 6 bases not matched to a gene. Germline V gene data show CDR1 as LNHNV and CDR2 as YYDKDF (reference sequence). The CDR3 nucleotides are TGTGCCACCAGCAGGACGAGGGGGCTTAGCACAGATACGCAGTATTTT. Protein product: CATSRTRGLSTDTQYF.

This chain uses TRBV30 with TRBJ1-2; a weak D match, TRBD1 (5 bases). CDR3 size: 15 residues. CDR1 and CDR2 (germline): GTSNPN, SVGIG (reference sequence). The V end lost 3 bases, the J end lost 11 bases, and 25 bases lay between the germline ends. The CDR3 reads CAWSPIPGSGMGYTF. CDR3 coding DNA: TGTGCCTGGAGCCCCATTCCAGGGAGTGGTATGGGGTACACCTTC.

A word on this clone: One end of the junction does not line up with germline, which may come from a read error. The V gene is TRBV18, the J gene TRBJ2-1; TRBD1 agrees at 7 bases. The CDR3 contains 17 residues. Germline CDR1 is KGHSH and CDR2 is LQKENI. The CDR3 nucleotides read TGTGCCAGCTCACCGTTTACGGGACAGCTCTCCCACAATGAGCAGTTCTTC. Translating gives CASSPFTGQLSHNEQFF.